This TCR beta chain was recovered during a study of blood T cell repertoires in COVID-19 (dated by TCRdb to about 2020). Regarding the study in general: Samples from collaborators originated in the United States, Italy and Spain and spanned both the acute and convalescent phases of COVID-19. The material from the prospective study consisted of cDNA or gDNA derived from T cells, B-cell-depleted T cells, or PBMCs. Deeply sampled blood TCRbeta repertoires from subjects exposed to, actively infected with, or recovered from COVID-19 were included in the dataset. A freely available public database, intended as a resource for researchers studying the immune response to SARS-CoV-2, is where the repertoires were released. Samples came from the ongoing ImmuneRACE study (first 160 participants) plus 1,254 subjects from 6 global collaborators. Nearly every sample came with metadata listing a de-identified subject ID, COVID-19 status, age in years and sex. HLA class I and class II types, where available, came from metadata supplied by the sample provider rather than from assay-based typing. The study at large found these results: How much clinical and demographic metadata was included differed by source and by participant, and the metadata was provided uncurated.

Participants in the prospective study were aged about 18 to 89 years, lived in under 30 United States geographic areas, and enrolled through a virtual design. Cohort assignment in the prospective study relied on participant-reported clinical history from a screening survey and a study questionnaire. Recovered participants in ImmuneRACE Cohort 3 were defined as having two consecutive negative NP/OP PCR tests, clearance from a healthcare professional, or resolution of symptoms. In the prospective study, whole blood, serum and a nasopharyngeal or oropharyngeal swab were collected from each participant by mobile phlebotomists. Prospective study participants could optionally give additional blood draws and questionnaires over an approximately 2-month period. Before DNA extraction, prospective study blood samples were shipped either frozen or at room temperature. On this clone: It has no known antigen specificity. No base-level quality is on record; no much larger clone is a single base apart.

The immunoSEQ Assay, a bias-controlled multiplex PCR, was used to amplify TCRbeta CDR3 regions from genomic DNA. Concerning the study's data processing: Nucleated cell counts per sample were estimated from amplification of reference gene primers within the assay. Sequence reads were collapsed and filtered to measure the absolute abundance of every unique TCRbeta CDR3 rearrangement. For each sample, productive Simpson clonality was calculated as the square root of Simpson's diversity index over productive rearrangements. Entries here come from immuneACCESS through TCRdb and include only in-frame sequences with V and J called. Some clones fail to appear in such tables; in the studies checked, an unresolved V gene covers under half of the shortfall, and the cause of the remainder is unknown. D and trimming come from the DNA, and the V and J calls and clone size come from that table. Across this sample there are around 160,000 clones, with about 80% seen only once. Clones ranked in the top ten supply about 3.7% of the sample.

This clonotype originated in a woman between 55 and 75 years old who had recovered from COVID-19. The sequencing sample was made of PBMCs or T cells enriched from blood (not recorded which).

CDR3 reads: CASSPLGGSTDTQYF. The DNA sequence follows: TGTGCCAGCAGTCCTTTGGGGGGGAGCACAGATACGCAGTATTTT. Recombination linked TRBV9 to TRBJ2-3, with 7 middle bases fitting TRBD2. The CDR3 has 15 amino acids, counting the end cysteine and phenylalanine. Only CDR3 DNA is held: 45 bases, read in frame from base 1. V ends up 5 bases short and J 0 bases short, with an unmatched junction base count of 6. The germline V gene provides CDR1 SGDLS and CDR2 YYNGEE.